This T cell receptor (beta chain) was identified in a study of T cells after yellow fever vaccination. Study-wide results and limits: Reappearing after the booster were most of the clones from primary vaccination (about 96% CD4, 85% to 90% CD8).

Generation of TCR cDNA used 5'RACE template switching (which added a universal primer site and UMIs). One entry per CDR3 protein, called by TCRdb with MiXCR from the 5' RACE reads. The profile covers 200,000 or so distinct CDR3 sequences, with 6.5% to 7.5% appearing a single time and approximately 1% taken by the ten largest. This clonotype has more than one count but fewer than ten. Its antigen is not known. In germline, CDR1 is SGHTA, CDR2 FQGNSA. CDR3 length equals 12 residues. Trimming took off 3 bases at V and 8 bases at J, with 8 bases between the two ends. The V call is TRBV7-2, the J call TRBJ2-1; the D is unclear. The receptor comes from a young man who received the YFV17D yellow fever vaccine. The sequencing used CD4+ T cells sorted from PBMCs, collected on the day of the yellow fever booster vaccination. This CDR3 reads CASSFRRHEQFF. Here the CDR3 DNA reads TGTGCCAGCAGCTTCCGTCGACATGAGCAGTTCTTC.